This T cell receptor beta chain appears in the sequencing data of a study of vaccination and CD4 T cells after COVID-19 (dated by TCRdb to between 2020 and 2023). Concerning the study at large: Convalescent patients had a positive SARS-CoV-2 result on nasal swab PCR, and of these patients, nine had mild disease and one had severe disease. The convalescent cohort comprised six males and four females, including two Hispanic individuals, seven Caucasians, two Asians and one multiracial person. Participants received two doses of either the Pfizer-BioNTech BNT162b2 vaccine (n=8) or the Moderna mRNA-1273 vaccine (n=2). Post-COVID blood samples from convalescent patients were collected a median of roughly 100 days after diagnosis, with a range of 35 to 161 days. Post-vaccine blood samples were collected a median of approximately eleven weeks after the second vaccine dose, ranging from about 12 to 250 days. The cultures were stimulated with overlapping spike peptide pools from SARS-CoV-2 and from the common cold coronaviruses HCoV-NL63, HCoV-OC43 and HCoV-229E. As controls, cultures received a CEFX viral epitope pool (the positive control), an HIV-1 Nef peptide pool (the negative control), or no peptide at all. In 10 COVID-19 convalescent patients and a few infection-naive healthy vaccine recipients, researchers compared the spike-specific CD4+ TCR repertoire from before mRNA vaccination with the repertoire from after.

The sample's treatment or condition, from its label and the paper: approximately nine-day PBMC culture with coronavirus spike peptide pools or control peptides (ViraFEST assay). The ViraFEST assay, used in the study, expanded antigen-specific T cells with peptide pools and then identified the expanded clonotypes through TCR sequencing. The convalescent patients' positive SARS-CoV-2 PCR tests fell between March and December 2020, which was before the Alpha, Beta and Delta variants emerged in the United States. Some 2 million PBMCs per well were cultured in IMDM with roughly 5% human AB serum and about 9.7 IU/ml IL-2, plus 10 ug/ml peptide pools. Half of the culture medium was replaced with fresh IL-2-containing medium on days 3 and 7. After 10 days of culture, CD4+ T cells were isolated by negative selection with the EasySep CD4+ T cell isolation kit. Ficoll-Paque Plus gradient centrifugation was used to isolate PBMCs from whole blood, and the isolated PBMCs were then either used fresh or cryopreserved at -140C. Each culture condition was generally run in triplicate wells.

This clonotype was counted between two and nine times. Its antigen is unknown. No base quality information exists; no much larger clone differs at one position. The research as a whole found: Among convalescent patients, a median 86.3% of the SARS-CoV-2-reactive clones seen after vaccination appeared only after vaccination, which suggests priming specific to the vaccine. The study included relatively few convalescent patients and did not analyze early timepoints after natural infection. An increase in the median number of SARS-CoV-2-reactive clonotypes from approximately 20 after infection to roughly 38 after vaccination was observed, but the change was not found to be significant. Of the vaccine-specific clones in convalescent patients, 304 of 307, or nearly all, reacted only to SARS-CoV-2 spike and did not cross-react with common cold coronaviruses.

Measured from the cysteine to the phenylalanine, the CDR3 is 14 residues long. Only the CDR3 region is kept as DNA, spanning 42 bases read in frame from base 1. Trimming removed 2 bases from V and 0 bases from J, leaving 8 bases between the germline ends. CDR1 and CDR2 are drawn from the germline V gene: SGHTA, FQGTGA. The library relied on PCR. TCR sequencing of DNA from cultured CD4+ T cells used the Oncomine TCR Beta short-read assay at the Johns Hopkins FTIC core. The QIAamp micro DNA kit was used to extract genomic DNA from the cultured CD4+ T cells. The Oncomine TCR Beta libraries from cultured CD4+ T cells were pooled using unique dual indexes and then sequenced on an Illumina iSeq 100. Processing in the source paper ran as follows. Non-productive sequences were removed, and CDR3s that did not start with C, did not end with F or W, or were shorter than 7 amino acids were discarded. The MANAFEST web application was used to identify antigen-specific clonotypes by comparing peptide-stimulated wells against reference wells and other culture wells. For a clone to be called positive, the clone needed an FDR below 0.05, an odds ratio above 5, and a productive frequency above 0.1% in at least two of three replicate wells. A clonotype was classed as cross-reactive if the clonotype showed significant expansion both in SARS-CoV-2 spike wells and in at least one common cold coronavirus spike condition. CDR3 homology was assessed with Levenshtein distances (stringdist) and unrooted phylogenetic trees (ape) in R version 3.6.1. TCRdb itself trimmed the public reads at Q25 with fastp, ran MiXCR and retained productive beta chains. Entries that share a CDR3 protein sequence are merged under the most common genes and DNA. TCRdb's processing, not the study's, gives the V and J calls here. This sample has a few thousand distinct CDR3 sequences in its table, and about 26% of those were observed once. The ten largest make up around a quarter of the sample.

The sequenced material came from CD4+ T cells from blood, cultured in vitro. The TCR sequence derives from a human donor who had recovered from COVID-19. Recombination joined TRBV7-3 with TRBJ2-7, with the D gene possibly TRBD1 or TRBD2, each one fitting 6 bases. The encoded CDR3 is CASSLGGPSYEQYF. Read as DNA, the sequence is TGTGCCAGCAGCTTAGGGGGGCCCTCCTACGAGCAGTACTTC.